This T cell receptor (beta chain) comes out of a study of shared clonotypes between healthy human individuals. Germline V CDR1 and CDR2: SGHDT, YYEEEE. The CDR3 is 15 residues long. The germline V and J ends were trimmed by 7 bases and 0 bases, with 17 bases remaining between them. The method was immunoSEQ multiplex PCR; TCRdb's version includes in-frame clones alone and lacks a portion of them. The profile shows approximately 2.1 million clones, approximately 93% of them singletons. The chain is built from TRBV5-6 and TRBJ2-7; the D call may be TRBD1 or TRBD2 (5 bases each). This sequence was found in a man aged 18 to 29 in good health. Some clones in this sample may be carry-over from other donors' samples. Sample: naive CD4+ T cells from PBMCs. Subset of the sample: CD45RA+ positively selected. The CDR3 protein is CASFEWDPPSYEQYF. The CDR3, as DNA: TGTGCCAGCTTTGAGTGGGACCCTCCCTCCTACGAGCAGTACTTC.